Sequencing of this T cell receptor (beta chain) was carried out in a study of T cell responses to AZD1222 COVID-19 vaccine. Profiling relied on immunoSEQ multiplex PCR, and the TCRdb table lists in-frame clones only, not all of them. The sample lists around 140,000 clones, roughly 89% occurring once. The CDR3 runs to 12 residues. Trimming removed 6 bases from V and 2 bases from J, with 5 bases in between. Source: peripheral blood, taken 28 days after the second AZD1222 dose. The sequence came from an adult who received the AZD1222 COVID-19 vaccine. The V gene is TRBV12-3 or TRBV12-4, the J gene TRBJ1-3; D is unresolved. The CDR3 DNA is TGTGCCAGCAGCAACGCTGGAAACACCATATATTTT. Its translation is CASSNAGNTIYF.